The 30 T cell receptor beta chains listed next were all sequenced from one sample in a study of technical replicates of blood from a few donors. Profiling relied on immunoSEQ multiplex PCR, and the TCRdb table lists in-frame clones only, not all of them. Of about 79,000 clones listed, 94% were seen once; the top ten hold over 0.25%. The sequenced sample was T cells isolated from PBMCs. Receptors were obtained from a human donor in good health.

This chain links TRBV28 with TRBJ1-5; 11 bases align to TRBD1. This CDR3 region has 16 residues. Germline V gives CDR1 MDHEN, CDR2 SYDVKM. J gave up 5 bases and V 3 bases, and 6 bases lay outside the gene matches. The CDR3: CASSFLRGQGDQPQHF. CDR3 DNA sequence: TGTGCCAGCAGTTTCCTGAGGGGACAGGGGGATCAGCCCCAGCATTTT.

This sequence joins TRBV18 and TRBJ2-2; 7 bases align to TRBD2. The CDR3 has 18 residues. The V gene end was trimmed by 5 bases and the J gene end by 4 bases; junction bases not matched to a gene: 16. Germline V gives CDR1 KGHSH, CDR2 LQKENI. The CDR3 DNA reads TGTGCCAGCTCATCACGGAGCTGGGGAGGGCTCGTCACCGGGGAGCTGTTTTTT. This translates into CASSSRSWGGLVTGELFF.

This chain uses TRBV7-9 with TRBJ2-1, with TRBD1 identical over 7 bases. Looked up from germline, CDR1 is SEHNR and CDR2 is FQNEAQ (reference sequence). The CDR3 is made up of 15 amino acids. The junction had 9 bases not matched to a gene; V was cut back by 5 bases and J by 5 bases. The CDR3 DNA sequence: TGTGCCAGCAGCCAAAGGGGGACAGTCAACAATGAGCAGTTCTTC. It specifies CASSQRGTVNNEQFF.

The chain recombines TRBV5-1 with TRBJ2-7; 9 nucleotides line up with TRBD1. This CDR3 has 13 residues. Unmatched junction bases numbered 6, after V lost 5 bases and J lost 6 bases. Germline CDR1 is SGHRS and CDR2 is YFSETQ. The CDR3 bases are TGCGCCAGCAGTTTCCACAGGGGGCCCGAGCAGTACTTC. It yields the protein CASSFHRGPEQYF.

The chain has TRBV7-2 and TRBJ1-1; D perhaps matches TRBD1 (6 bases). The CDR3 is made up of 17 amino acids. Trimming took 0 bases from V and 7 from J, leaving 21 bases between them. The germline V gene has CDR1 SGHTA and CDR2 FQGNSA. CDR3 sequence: CASSLARGTLGGIEAFF. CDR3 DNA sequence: TGTGCCAGCAGCTTAGCGAGGGGAACCTTAGGGGGAATTGAAGCTTTCTTT.

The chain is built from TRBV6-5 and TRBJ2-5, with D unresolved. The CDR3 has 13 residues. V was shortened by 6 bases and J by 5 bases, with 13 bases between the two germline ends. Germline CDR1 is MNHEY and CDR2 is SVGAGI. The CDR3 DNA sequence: TGTGCCAGCAGCTACCGTCTCGGGGAGACCCAGTACTTC. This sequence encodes CASSYRLGETQYF.

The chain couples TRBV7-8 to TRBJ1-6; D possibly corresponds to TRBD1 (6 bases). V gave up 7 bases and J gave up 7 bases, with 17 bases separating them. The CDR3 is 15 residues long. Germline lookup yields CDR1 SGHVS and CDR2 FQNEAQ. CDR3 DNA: TGTGCCAGCACCTTTCAGGGGAGTAGCAATTCACCCCTCCACTTT. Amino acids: CASTFQGSSNSPLHF. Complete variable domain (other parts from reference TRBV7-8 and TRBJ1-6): GAGVSQSPRYKVAKRGQDVALRCDPISGHVSLFWYQQALGQGPEFLTYFQNEAQLDKSGLPSDRFFAERPEGSVSTLKIQRTQQEDSAVYLCASTFQGSSNSPLHFGNGTRLTVT.

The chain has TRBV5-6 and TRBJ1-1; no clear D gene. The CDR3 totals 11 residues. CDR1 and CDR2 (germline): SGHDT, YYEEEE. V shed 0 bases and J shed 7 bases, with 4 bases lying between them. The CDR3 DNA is TGTGCCAGCAGCTTGGGCAGTGAAGCTTTCTTT. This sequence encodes CASSLGSEAFF.

The CDR3 sequence: CASTETAGLQETQYF. DNA of the CDR3: TGTGCCAGTACCGAGACTGCGGGACTCCAAGAGACCCAGTACTTC. The V call is TRBV25-1, the J call TRBJ2-5; tentative D call: TRBD2 (6 bases). Trimming stripped 9 bases from V and 1 base from J, with 18 bases between. In germline, CDR1 is MGHDK, CDR2 SYGVNS. CDR3 length: 15 amino acids. Supplemented by reference TRBV25-1 and TRBJ2-5, the full variable domain reads EADIYQTPRYLVIGTGKKITLECSQTMGHDKMYWYQQDPGMELHLIHYSYGVNSTEKGDLSSESTVSRIRTEHFPLTLESARPSHTSQYLCASTETAGLQETQYFGPGTRLLVL.

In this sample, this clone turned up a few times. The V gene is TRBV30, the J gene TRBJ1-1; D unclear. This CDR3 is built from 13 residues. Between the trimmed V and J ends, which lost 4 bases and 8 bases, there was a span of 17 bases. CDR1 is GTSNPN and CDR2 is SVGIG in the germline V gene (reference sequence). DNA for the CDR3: TGTGCCTGGAACCCTGTTAAAAGCCCCGAAGCTTTCTTT. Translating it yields CAWNPVKSPEAFF.

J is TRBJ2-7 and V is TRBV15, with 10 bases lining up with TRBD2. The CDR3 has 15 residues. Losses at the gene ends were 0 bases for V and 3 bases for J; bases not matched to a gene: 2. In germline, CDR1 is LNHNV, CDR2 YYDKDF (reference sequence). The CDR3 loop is CATSRERTSGYEQYF. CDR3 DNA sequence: TGTGCCACCAGCAGAGAACGGACTAGCGGCTACGAGCAGTACTTC.

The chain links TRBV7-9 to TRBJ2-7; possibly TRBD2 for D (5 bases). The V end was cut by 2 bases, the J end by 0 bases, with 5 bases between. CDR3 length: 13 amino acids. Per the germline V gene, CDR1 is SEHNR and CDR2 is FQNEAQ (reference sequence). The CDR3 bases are TGTGCCAGCAGCTTAACTAGCTCCTACGAGCAGTACTTC. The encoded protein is CASSLTSSYEQYF.

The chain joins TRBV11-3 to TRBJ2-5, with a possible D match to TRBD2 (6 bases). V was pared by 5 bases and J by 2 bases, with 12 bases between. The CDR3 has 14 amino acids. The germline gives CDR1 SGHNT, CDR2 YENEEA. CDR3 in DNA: TGTGCCAGCAGCACGCGGGGTCTGCAAGAGACCCAGTACTTC. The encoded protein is CASSTRGLQETQYF.

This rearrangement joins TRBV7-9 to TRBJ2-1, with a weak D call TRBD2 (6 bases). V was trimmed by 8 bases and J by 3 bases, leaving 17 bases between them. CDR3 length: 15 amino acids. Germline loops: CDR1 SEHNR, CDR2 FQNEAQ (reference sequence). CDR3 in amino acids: CASPIGGSSYNEQFF. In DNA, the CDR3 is TGTGCCAGCCCGATAGGAGGGAGTAGCTACAATGAGCAGTTCTTC.

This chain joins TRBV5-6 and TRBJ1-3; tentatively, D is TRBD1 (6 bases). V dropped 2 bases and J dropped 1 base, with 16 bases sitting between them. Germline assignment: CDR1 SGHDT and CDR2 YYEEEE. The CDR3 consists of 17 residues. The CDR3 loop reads CASSFRNQGNSGNTIYF. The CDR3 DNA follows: TGTGCCAGCAGCTTCCGAAATCAGGGGAATTCTGGAAACACCATATATTTT.

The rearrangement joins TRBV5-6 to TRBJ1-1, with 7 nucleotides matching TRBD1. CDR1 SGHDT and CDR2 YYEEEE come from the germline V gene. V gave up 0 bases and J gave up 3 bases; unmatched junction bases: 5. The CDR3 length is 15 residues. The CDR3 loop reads CASSLGHRGYTEAFF. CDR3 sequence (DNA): TGTGCCAGCAGCTTGGGGCACAGGGGATACACTGAAGCTTTCTTT.

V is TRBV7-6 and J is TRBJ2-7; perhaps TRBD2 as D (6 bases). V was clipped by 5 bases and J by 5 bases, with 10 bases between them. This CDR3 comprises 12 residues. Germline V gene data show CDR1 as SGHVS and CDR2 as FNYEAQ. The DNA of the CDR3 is TGTGCCAGCAGCCCCGGGACTGACGAGCAGTACTTC. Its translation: CASSPGTDEQYF.

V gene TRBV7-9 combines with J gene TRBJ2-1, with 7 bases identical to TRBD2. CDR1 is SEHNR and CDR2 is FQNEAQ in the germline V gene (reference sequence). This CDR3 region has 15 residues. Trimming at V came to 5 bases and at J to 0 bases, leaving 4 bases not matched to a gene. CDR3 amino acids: CASSHGTNSYNEQFF. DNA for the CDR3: TGTGCCAGCAGCCACGGGACTAACTCCTACAATGAGCAGTTCTTC.

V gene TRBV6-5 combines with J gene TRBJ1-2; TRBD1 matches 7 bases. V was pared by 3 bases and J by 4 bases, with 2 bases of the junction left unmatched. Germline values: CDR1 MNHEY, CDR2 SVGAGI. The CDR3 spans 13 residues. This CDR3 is CASSYQGGYGYTF. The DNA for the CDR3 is TGTGCCAGCAGTTATCAGGGGGGCTATGGCTACACCTTC.

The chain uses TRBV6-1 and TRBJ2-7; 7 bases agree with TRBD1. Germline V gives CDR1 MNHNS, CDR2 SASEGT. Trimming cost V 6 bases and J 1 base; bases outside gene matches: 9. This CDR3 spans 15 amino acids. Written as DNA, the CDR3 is TGTGCCAGCAGAGAGAGAGTGGGACAGTCCTACGAGCAGTACTTC. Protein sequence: CASRERVGQSYEQYF.

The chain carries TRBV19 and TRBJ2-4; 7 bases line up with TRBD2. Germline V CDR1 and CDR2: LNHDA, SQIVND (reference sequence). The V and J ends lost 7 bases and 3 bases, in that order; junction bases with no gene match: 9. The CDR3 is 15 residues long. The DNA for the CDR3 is TGTGCCAGTACGTTCTCGGGCGGGAGCAAAAACATTCAGTACTTC. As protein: CASTFSGGSKNIQYF.

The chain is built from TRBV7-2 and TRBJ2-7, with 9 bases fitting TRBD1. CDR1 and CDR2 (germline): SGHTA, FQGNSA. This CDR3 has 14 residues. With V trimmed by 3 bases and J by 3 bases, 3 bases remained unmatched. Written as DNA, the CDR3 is TGTGCCAGCAGCTTGGACAGGGGTAGCTACGAGCAGTACTTC. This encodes CASSLDRGSYEQYF.

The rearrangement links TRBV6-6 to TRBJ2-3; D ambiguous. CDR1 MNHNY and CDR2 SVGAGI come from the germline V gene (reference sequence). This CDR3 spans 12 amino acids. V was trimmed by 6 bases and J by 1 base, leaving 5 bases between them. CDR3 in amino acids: CASRHRTDTQYF. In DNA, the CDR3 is TGTGCCAGCAGACACCGCACAGATACGCAGTATTTT.

Here the CDR3 DNA reads TGTGCCAGCAGCTTAACCAGACTGGAGGGCTACACCTTC. Encoded protein: CASSLTRLEGYTF. The chain employs TRBV7-8 and TRBJ1-2; D is ambiguous. This CDR3 contains 13 residues. The V gene lost 2 bases and the J gene lost 8 bases, with 12 bases spanning the gap. Germline-derived CDR1 and CDR2 are SGHVS and FQNEAQ. The full variable domain, completed using reference TRBV7-8 and TRBJ1-2, is GAGVSQSPRYKVAKRGQDVALRCDPISGHVSLFWYQQALGQGPEFLTYFQNEAQLDKSGLPSDRFFAERPEGSVSTLKIQRTQQEDSAVYLCASSLTRLEGYTFGSGTRLTVV.

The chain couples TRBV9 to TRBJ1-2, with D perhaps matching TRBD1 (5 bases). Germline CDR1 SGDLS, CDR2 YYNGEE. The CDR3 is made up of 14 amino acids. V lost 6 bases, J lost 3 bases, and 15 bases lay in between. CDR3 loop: CASTPRPGDYGYTF. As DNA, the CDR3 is TGTGCCAGCACACCGAGGCCGGGGGACTATGGCTACACCTTC.

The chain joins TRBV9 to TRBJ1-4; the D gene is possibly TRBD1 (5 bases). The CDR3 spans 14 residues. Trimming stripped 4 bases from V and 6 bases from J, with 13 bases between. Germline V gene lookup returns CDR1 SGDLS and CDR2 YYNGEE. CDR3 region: CASSRGDTDEKLFF. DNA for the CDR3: TGTGCCAGCAGCCGGGGGGATACGGATGAAAAACTGTTTTTT.

The CDR3: CASSMGGGSNQPQHF. Written as DNA, the CDR3 is TGTGCCAGCAGCATGGGGGGGGGTAGCAATCAGCCCCAGCATTTT. This rearrangement joins TRBV7-9 to TRBJ1-5; possible D gene TRBD1, 5 bases. This CDR3 comprises 15 residues. Looked up from germline, CDR1 is SEHNR and CDR2 is FQNEAQ (reference sequence). The V end was cut by 5 bases, the J end by 0 bases, with 11 bases between.

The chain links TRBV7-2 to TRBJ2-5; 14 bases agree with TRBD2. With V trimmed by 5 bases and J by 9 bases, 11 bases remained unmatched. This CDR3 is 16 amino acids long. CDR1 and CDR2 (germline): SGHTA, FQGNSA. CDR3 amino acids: CASSPRTSGGREAQYF. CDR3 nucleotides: TGTGCCAGCAGCCCTCGGACTAGCGGGGGGAGGGAGGCCCAGTACTTC.

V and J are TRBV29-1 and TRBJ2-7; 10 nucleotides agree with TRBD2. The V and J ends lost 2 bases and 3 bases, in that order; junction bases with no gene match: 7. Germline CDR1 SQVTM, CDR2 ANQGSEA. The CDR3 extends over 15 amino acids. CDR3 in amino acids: CSVEWGLAGDYEQYF. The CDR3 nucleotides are TGCAGCGTTGAATGGGGGCTAGCGGGGGACTACGAGCAGTACTTC.

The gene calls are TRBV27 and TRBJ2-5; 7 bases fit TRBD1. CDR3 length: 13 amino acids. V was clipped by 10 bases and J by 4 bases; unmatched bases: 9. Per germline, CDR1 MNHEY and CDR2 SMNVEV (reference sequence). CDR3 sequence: CATSKGAGETQYF. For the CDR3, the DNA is TGTGCCACCTCAAAGGGGGCCGGAGAGACCCAGTACTTC.